Listed here are 21 T cell receptor beta chains from one sample, sequenced in a study of blood T cells in healthy people across ages. Using a J-beta primer mix together with a sample-barcoded 5' primer, a second PCR was run for roughly 7 to 12 cycles. TCRdb reprocessed the 5' RACE reads with MiXCR, giving one entry per CDR3 protein. The data show about 1.4 million distinct CDR3 sequences, with approximately 59% seen just once and 6.5% to 8.5% held by the top ten. Sequenced: blood. The origin of the receptors is a man younger than 30 in good health.

This clonotype has only a few counts. The V call is TRBV29-1, the J call TRBJ1-2; D call uncertain. Germline CDR1 reads SQVTM; CDR2 reads ANQGSEA. V was shortened by 2 bases and J by 5 bases, with 6 bases between the two germline ends. The CDR3 is 11 residues long. CDR3 sequence: CSVEFSYGYTF. The DNA for the CDR3 is TGCAGCGTTGAATTCAGTTATGGCTACACCTTC.

The gene calls are TRBV29-1 and TRBJ1-1; possibly TRBD1 for D (5 bases). Trimming removed 7 bases from V and 0 bases from J, with 12 bases in between. The CDR3 runs to 13 residues. Germline assignment: CDR1 SQVTM and CDR2 ANQGSEA. This chain's CDR3 is CSGLGPMNTEAFF. The CDR3 bases are TGCAGCGGGCTGGGGCCCATGAACACTGAAGCTTTCTTT.

V and J are TRBV27 and TRBJ2-7, with TRBD1 as a possible D gene (6 bases). This CDR3 comprises 16 residues. Trimming shortened V by 0 bases and J by 5 bases, and 17 bases separated the two germline ends. Germline assignment: CDR1 MNHEY and CDR2 SMNVEV (reference sequence). CDR3 coding DNA: TGTGCCAGCAGTTTATCGCGGTCTGGCAGGGGCGACGAGCAGTACTTC. Residues: CASSLSRSGRGDEQYF.

J is TRBJ1-5 and V is TRBV27; 10 bases are a match to TRBD1. The CDR3 contains 15 residues. Germline trimming cut 5 bases from V and 7 bases from J; bases unmatched to any gene: 8. Germline CDR1 reads MNHEY; CDR2 reads SMNVEV (reference sequence). The CDR3 DNA is TGTGCCAGCAGTACGGGGACAGGGGAGTGGCAGCCCCAGCATTTT. As protein: CASSTGTGEWQPQHF.

This rearrangement joins TRBV6-6 to TRBJ2-7; 10 positions match TRBD1. CDR1 and CDR2 from the germline V gene are MNHNY and SVGAGI (reference sequence). V trimming: 0 bases; J trimming: 9 bases; junction bases outside the gene matches: 11. The CDR3 loop spans 16 amino acids. CDR3 nucleotide sequence: TGTGCCAGCAGTTACTCGACCCCGGACAGGGGGATCGGGCAGTACTTC. Its protein product is CASSYSTPDRGIGQYF.

The rearrangement links TRBV7-2 to TRBJ2-4; D is perhaps TRBD1 (6 bases). The V end lost 1 base, the J end lost 7 bases, and 14 bases lay between the germline ends. The CDR3 runs 15 residues. The germline V gene has CDR1 SGHTA and CDR2 FQGNSA. The chain's CDR3 is CASSLVSPQGNIQYF. Written as DNA, the CDR3 is TGTGCCAGCAGCTTAGTGAGTCCTCAGGGGAACATTCAGTACTTC.

The J gene is TRBJ2-7, the V gene TRBV7-9; 9 nucleotides agree with TRBD1. The V gene's germline CDR1 is SEHNR and CDR2 FQNEAQ (reference sequence). The V and J ends lost 8 bases and 2 bases, in that order; junction bases with no gene match: 7. The CDR3 is 14 residues long. The CDR3 here is CASGLQGAPYEQYF. CDR3 DNA sequence: TGTGCCAGCGGGTTACAGGGGGCCCCCTACGAGCAGTACTTC.

This clonotype has a handful of counts. The J gene is TRBJ2-5, the V gene TRBV12-3 or TRBV12-4; perhaps TRBD1 as D (5 bases). This CDR3 is 12 amino acids long. V was cut by 8 bases and J by 0 bases, with 7 bases left in between. CDR3 DNA sequence: TGTGCCAGCGGGGCGTACCAAGAGACCCAGTACTTC. Translation: CASGAYQETQYF.

This clonotype was observed a handful of times. The CDR3 spells CASTSSGGQGIDEQYF. The CDR3 coding sequence is TGCGCCAGCACCAGTTCTGGGGGACAGGGGATCGACGAGCAGTACTTC. V is TRBV5-1 and J is TRBJ2-5, with 10 bases identical to TRBD1. Matching the DNA end better, TRBJ2-7 makes the J call doubtful. The length of the CDR3 is 16 residues. Germline CDR1 SGHRS, CDR2 YFSETQ.

The chain joins TRBV29-1 to TRBJ2-1; D is possibly TRBD1 or TRBD2 (5 bases each). The length of the CDR3 is 12 residues. Germline assignment: CDR1 SQVTM and CDR2 ANQGSEA. Trimming stripped 3 bases from V and 8 bases from J, with 11 bases between. Written as DNA, the CDR3 is TGCAGCGTTGAGGACTGGGGCTATGAGCAGTTCTTC. Translating gives CSVEDWGYEQFF.

This clonotype was seen only once. The likely explanation is a read error, given a far larger clone one base away. Because it lacks the conserved phenylalanine or tryptophan at the end, this CDR3 is likely a read error. The V gene is TRBV4-1, the J gene TRBJ2-7; D ambiguous. V was clipped by 1 base and J by 1 base, with 5 bases between them. Germline V gene sequence: CDR1 MGHRA, CDR2 YSYEKL. The CDR3 length is 13 residues. The CDR3 here is CASSQVGSYEQYS. CDR3 in DNA: TGCGCCAGCAGCCAAGTAGGATCCTACGAGCAGTACTCC.

The chain uses TRBV7-2 and TRBJ1-1, with TRBD1 matching over 10 bases. The J segment lost 3 bases and the V segment lost 4 bases, leaving 5 bases of the junction unmatched. Germline assignment: CDR1 SGHTA and CDR2 FQGNSA. This CDR3 comprises 15 residues. CDR3 loop: CASSSDRGQYTEAFF. As DNA, the CDR3 is TGTGCCAGCAGCTCAGACAGGGGGCAGTACACTGAAGCTTTCTTT. Full variable domain (remainder filled in from reference TRBV7-2 and TRBJ1-1): GAGVSQSPSNKVTEKGKDVELRCDPISGHTALYWYRQSLGQGLEFLIYFQGNSAPDKSGLPSDRFSAERTGGSVSTLTIQRTQQEDSAVYLCASSSDRGQYTEAFFGQGTRLTVV.

The V and J genes are TRBV28 and TRBJ2-7, with D unresolved. This CDR3 has 13 amino acids. Germline lookup yields CDR1 MDHEN and CDR2 SYDVKM. The V gene lost 5 bases and the J gene lost 3 bases, with 11 bases spanning the gap. DNA for the CDR3: TGTGCCAGCAGTGCGGTCCAGTACTACGAGCAGTACTTC. It codes for CASSAVQYYEQYF.

This clonotype was counted only a few times. The chain uses TRBV6-2 or TRBV6-3 and TRBJ2-4, with D possibly matching TRBD2 (5 bases). The DNA matches TRBJ2-7 better at its end, which makes the J call doubtful. Germline CDR1 MNHEY, CDR2 SVGEGT. The CDR3 extends over 15 amino acids. DNA of the CDR3: TGTGCCAGCAGTCCTCTGGACTCCGGATTCTACGAGCAGTACTTC. This codes for CASSPLDSGFYEQYF.

This chain connects TRBV2 to TRBJ2-3; D unclear. The CDR3 is 11 amino acids. Per the germline V gene, CDR1 is SNHLY and CDR2 is FYNNEI. V lost 7 bases to trimming and J lost 4 bases, with 6 bases between them. CDR3 residues: CASISADTQYF. In DNA form, the CDR3 reads TGTGCCAGCATATCGGCAGATACGCAGTATTTT.

The chain links TRBV4-1 to TRBJ2-2; D is perhaps TRBD2 (5 bases). V lost 0 bases and J lost 3, with 11 bases in between. CDR1 and CDR2 (germline): MGHRA, YSYEKL. The CDR3 has 16 amino acids. CDR3 bases: TGCGCCAGCAGCCAAGATCGGAGCGGCTACACCGGGGAGCTGTTTTTT. Its protein is CASSQDRSGYTGELFF.

The chain carries TRBV7-2 and TRBJ2-7; unclear D gene. The CDR3 length is 13 residues. Trimming removed 2 bases from V and 2 bases from J, with 7 bases in between. Germline values: CDR1 SGHTA, CDR2 FQGNSA. In DNA form, the CDR3 reads TGTGCCAGCAGCTTAAGACACACCTACGAGCAGTACTTC. This codes for CASSLRHTYEQYF. Using reference TRBV7-2 and TRBJ2-7 for the parts outside the CDR3, the full variable domain is GAGVSQSPSNKVTEKGKDVELRCDPISGHTALYWYRQSLGQGLEFLIYFQGNSAPDKSGLPSDRFSAERTGGSVSTLTIQRTQQEDSAVYLCASSLRHTYEQYFGPGTRLTVT.

The CDR3 DNA sequence: TGTGCCACCTCTACGGGGGGCCCGAACACCGGGGAGCTGTTTTTT. It codes for CATSTGGPNTGELFF. The V gene is TRBV10-3, the J gene TRBJ2-2, with D possibly TRBD2 on 7 matching bases. V was trimmed by 10 bases and J by 0 bases, leaving 15 bases between them. The V gene's germline CDR1 is ENHRY and CDR2 SYGVKD. The CDR3 contains 15 residues.

The rearrangement joins TRBV11-2 to TRBJ2-3, with a weak D call TRBD1 (5 bases). The CDR3 sequence is 15 residues long. Germline V gives CDR1 SGHAT, CDR2 FQNNGV. Trimming cost V 7 bases and J 4 bases, with 18 bases left between them. The CDR3 reads CASTLGLLGPDTQYF. In nucleotides, the CDR3 is TGTGCCAGCACCTTGGGGCTCTTGGGTCCAGATACGCAGTATTTT. Full variable domain (outside the CDR3, taken from reference TRBV11-2 and TRBJ2-3): EAGVAQSPRYKIIEKRQSVAFWCNPISGHATLYWYQQILGQGPKLLIQFQNNGVVDDSQLPKDRFSAERLKGVDSTLKIQPAKLEDSAVYLCASTLGLLGPDTQYFGPGTRLTVL.

The table lists this clonotype with a few counts. The genes are TRBV20-1 and TRBJ2-7; tentative D call: TRBD2 (6 bases). V lost 3 bases, J lost 5 bases, and 14 bases lay in between. CDR1 is DFQATT and CDR2 is SNEGSKA in the germline V gene (reference sequence). This CDR3 region has 13 residues. CDR3 nucleotide sequence: TGCAGTGCTAGGTCTGCTCCGGGGGACGAGCAGTACTTC. It yields the protein CSARSAPGDEQYF.

This chain joins TRBV12-3 or TRBV12-4 and TRBJ2-2, with 9 bases identical to TRBD2. The CDR3 loop spans 16 amino acids. V gave up 1 base and J gave up 6 bases; unmatched junction bases: 6. CDR3 protein: CASSLGLAASAGELFF. The DNA of the CDR3 is TGTGCCAGCAGTTTAGGACTAGCGGCTTCGGCCGGGGAGCTGTTTTTT.